This TCR beta chain was observed in a study of blood T cell repertoires in COVID-19. The CDR3 totals 18 residues. The V segment lost 5 bases and the J segment 5 bases; nucleotides outside the gene matches: 15. Germline values: CDR1 SGHAT, CDR2 FQNNGV. Original handling: Amplification of reference gene primers provided the estimated nucleated cell counts. Profiled with immunoSEQ multiplex PCR; TCRdb holds only in-frame clones, not every one. V, J and clone size are taken as reported in that table, and D and trimming were inferred from the DNA itself. The data show under 150,000 clones, approximately 80% seen once.

The rearrangement links TRBV11-2 to TRBJ2-5; the match to TRBD2 covers 12 bases. This clonotype was obtained from a woman in her 50s with acute or convalescent COVID-19. The sample taken for sequencing was peripheral blood. The CDR3 DNA reads as TGTGCCAGCAGCCTTATCTCAACTAGCGGGGGGATAGGGGAGACCCAGTACTTC. This translates into CASSLISTSGGIGETQYF.